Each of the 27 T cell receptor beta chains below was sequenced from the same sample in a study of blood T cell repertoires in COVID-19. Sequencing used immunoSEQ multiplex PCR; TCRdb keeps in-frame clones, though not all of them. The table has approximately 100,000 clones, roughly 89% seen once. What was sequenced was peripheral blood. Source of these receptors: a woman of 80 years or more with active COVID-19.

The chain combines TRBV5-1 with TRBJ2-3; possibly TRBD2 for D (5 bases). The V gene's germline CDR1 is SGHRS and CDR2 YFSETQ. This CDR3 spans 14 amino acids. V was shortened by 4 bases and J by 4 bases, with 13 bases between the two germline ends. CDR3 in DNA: TGCGCCAGCAGCCCGTCTAACGGGGCAGATACGCAGTATTTT. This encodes CASSPSNGADTQYF.

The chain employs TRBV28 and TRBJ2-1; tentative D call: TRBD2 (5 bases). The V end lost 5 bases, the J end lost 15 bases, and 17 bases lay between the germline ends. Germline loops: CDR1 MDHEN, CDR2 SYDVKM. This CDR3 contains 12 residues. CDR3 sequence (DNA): TGTGCCAGCAGTCGGCGGCGGGTGGTATTGTTCTTC. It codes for CASSRRRVVLFF.

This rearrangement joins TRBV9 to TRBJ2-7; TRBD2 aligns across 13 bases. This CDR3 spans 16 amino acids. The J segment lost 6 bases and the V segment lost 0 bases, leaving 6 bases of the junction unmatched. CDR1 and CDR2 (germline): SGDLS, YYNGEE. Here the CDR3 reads CASSVVAGLAGSEQYF. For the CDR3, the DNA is TGTGCCAGCAGCGTAGTGGCGGGACTAGCGGGATCCGAGCAGTACTTC. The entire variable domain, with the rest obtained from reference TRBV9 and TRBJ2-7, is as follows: DSGVTQTPKHLITATGQRVTLRCSPRSGDLSVYWYQQSLDQGLQFLIQYYNGEERAKGNILERFSAQQFPDLHSELNLSSLELGDSALYFCASSVVAGLAGSEQYFGPGTRLTVT.

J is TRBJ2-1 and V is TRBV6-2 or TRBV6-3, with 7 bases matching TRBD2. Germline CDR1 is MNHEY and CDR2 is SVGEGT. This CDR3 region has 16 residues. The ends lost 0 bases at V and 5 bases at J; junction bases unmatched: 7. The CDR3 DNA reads TGTGCCAGCAGTTACTCAACGGGACTAATAGACAATGAGCAGTTCTTC. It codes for CASSYSTGLIDNEQFF.

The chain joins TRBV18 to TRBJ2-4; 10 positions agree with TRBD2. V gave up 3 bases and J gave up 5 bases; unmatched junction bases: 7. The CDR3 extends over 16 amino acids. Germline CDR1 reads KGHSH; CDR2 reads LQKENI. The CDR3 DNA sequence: TGTGCCAGCTCACCGGTAGCGGGAGGACCTCAAAACATTCAGTACTTC. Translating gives CASSPVAGGPQNIQYF. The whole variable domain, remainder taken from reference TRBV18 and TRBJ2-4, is NAGVMQNPRHLVRRRGQEARLRCSPMKGHSHVYWYRQLPEEGLKFMVYLQKENIIDESGMPKERFSAEFPKEGPSILRIQQVVRGDSAAYFCASSPVAGGPQNIQYFGAGTRLSVL.

The CDR3 loop is CASRGLAGASGELFF. CDR3 bases: TGTGCCAGCAGGGGTCTAGCGGGAGCGAGCGGGGAGCTGTTTTTT. The chain is built from TRBV27 and TRBJ2-2; 10 bases fit TRBD2. Germline V lookup: CDR1 MNHEY, CDR2 SMNVEV (reference sequence). Trimming at V came to 6 bases and at J to 7 bases, leaving 8 bases not matched to a gene. The CDR3 consists of 15 residues.

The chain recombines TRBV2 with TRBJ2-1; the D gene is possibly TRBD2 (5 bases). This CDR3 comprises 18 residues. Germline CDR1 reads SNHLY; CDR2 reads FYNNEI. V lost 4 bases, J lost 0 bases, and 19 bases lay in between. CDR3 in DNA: TGTGCCAGCAGTGGTGATAGCGATTCTTATAGCTCCTACAATGAGCAGTTCTTC. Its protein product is CASSGDSDSYSSYNEQFF. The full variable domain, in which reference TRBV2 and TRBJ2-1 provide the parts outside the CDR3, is EPEVTQTPSHQVTQMGQEVILRCVPISNHLYFYWYRQILGQKVEFLVSFYNNEISEKSEIFDDQFSVERPDGSNFTLKIRSTKLEDSAMYFCASSGDSDSYSSYNEQFFGPGTRLTVL.

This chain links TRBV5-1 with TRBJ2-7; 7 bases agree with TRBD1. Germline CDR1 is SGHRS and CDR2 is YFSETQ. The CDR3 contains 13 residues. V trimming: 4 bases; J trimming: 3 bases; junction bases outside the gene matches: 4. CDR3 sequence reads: CASSPTGLYEQYF. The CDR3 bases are TGCGCCAGCAGCCCGACAGGGCTCTACGAGCAGTACTTC.

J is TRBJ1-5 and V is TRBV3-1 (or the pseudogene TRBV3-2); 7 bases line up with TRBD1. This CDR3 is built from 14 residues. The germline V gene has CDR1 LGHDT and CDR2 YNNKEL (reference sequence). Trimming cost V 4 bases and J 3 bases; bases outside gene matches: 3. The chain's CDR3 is CASSLGQANQPQHF. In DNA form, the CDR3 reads TGTGCCAGCAGCCTCGGACAGGCCAATCAGCCCCAGCATTTT.

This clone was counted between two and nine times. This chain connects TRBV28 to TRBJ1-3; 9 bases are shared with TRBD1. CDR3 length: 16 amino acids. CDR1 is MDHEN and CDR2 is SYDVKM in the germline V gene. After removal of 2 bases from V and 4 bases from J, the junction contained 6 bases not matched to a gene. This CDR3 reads CASSLGYRGLGNTIYF. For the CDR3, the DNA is TGTGCCAGCAGTTTAGGGTACAGGGGGCTAGGAAACACCATATATTTT.

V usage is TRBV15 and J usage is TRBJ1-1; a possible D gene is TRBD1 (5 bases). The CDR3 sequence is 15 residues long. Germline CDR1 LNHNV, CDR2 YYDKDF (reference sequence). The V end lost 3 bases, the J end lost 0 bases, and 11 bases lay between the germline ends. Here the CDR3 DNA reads TGTGCCACCAGCAGGTACAGGAGGGTGAACACTGAAGCTTTCTTT. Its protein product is CATSRYRRVNTEAFF.

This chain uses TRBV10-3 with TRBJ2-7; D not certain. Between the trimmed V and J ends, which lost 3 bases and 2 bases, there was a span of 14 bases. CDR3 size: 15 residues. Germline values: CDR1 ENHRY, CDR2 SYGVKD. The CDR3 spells CAISDETEIAYEQYF. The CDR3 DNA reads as TGTGCCATCAGTGACGAGACGGAGATTGCCTACGAGCAGTACTTC.

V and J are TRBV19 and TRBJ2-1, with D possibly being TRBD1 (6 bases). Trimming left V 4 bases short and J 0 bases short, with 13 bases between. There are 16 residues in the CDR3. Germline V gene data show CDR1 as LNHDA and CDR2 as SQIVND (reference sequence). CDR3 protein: CASSKITGRSYNEQFF. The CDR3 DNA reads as TGTGCCAGTAGTAAGATAACAGGGCGCTCCTACAATGAGCAGTTCTTC.

CDR3 in DNA: TGTGCCACCAGCATCGGGACAGGGGGCTACGAGCAGTACTTC. Translation: CATSIGTGGYEQYF. V usage is TRBV15 and J usage is TRBJ2-7, with 11 bases fitting TRBD1. After removal of 4 bases from V and 3 bases from J, the junction contained 2 bases not matched to a gene. CDR3 length equals 14 residues. Per germline, CDR1 LNHNV and CDR2 YYDKDF (reference sequence).

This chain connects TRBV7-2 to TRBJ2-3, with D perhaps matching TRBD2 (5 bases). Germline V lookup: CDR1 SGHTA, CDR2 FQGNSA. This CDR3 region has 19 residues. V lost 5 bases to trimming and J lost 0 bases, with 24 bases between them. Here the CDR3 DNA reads TGTGCCAGCAGCCCCCTAAGGGTGTGGGGAGAGACTAGCACAGATACGCAGTATTTT. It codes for CASSPLRVWGETSTDTQYF. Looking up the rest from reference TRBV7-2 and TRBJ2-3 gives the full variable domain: GAGVSQSPSNKVTEKGKDVELRCDPISGHTALYWYRQSLGQGLEFLIYFQGNSAPDKSGLPSDRFSAERTGGSVSTLTIQRTQQEDSAVYLCASSPLRVWGETSTDTQYFGPGTRLTVL.

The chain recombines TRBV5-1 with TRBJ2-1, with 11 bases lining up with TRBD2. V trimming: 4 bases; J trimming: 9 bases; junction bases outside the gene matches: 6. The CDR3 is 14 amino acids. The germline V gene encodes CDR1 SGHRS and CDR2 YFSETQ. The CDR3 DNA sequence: TGCGCCAGCAGCGGTACTAGCGGGAGTAGTGAGCAGTTCTTC. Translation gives CASSGTSGSSEQFF.

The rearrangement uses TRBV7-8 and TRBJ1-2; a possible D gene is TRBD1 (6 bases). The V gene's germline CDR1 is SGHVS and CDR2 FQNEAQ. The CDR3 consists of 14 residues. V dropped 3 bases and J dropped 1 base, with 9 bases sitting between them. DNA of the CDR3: TGTGCCAGCAGCTTCCAGGGGTTTAACTATGGCTACACCTTC. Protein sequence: CASSFQGFNYGYTF.

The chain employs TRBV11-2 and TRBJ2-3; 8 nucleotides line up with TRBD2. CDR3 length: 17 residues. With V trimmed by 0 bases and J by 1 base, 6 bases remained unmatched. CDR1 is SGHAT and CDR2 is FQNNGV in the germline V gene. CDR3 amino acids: CASSLDLAGQGTDTQYF. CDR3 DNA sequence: TGTGCCAGCAGCTTAGATCTAGCGGGCCAGGGCACAGATACGCAGTATTTT.

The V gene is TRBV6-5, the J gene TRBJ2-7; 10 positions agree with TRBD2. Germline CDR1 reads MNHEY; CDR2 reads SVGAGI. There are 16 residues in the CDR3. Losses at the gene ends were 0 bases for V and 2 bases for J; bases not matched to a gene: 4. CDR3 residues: CASSYSTAGGPYEQYF. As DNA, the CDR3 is TGTGCCAGCAGTTACTCGACAGCGGGAGGGCCCTACGAGCAGTACTTC.

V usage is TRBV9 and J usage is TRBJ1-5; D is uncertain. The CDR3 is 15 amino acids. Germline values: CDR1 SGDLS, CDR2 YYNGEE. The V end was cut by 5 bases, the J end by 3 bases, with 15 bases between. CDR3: CASSRGGNSNQPQHF. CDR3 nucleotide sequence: TGTGCCAGCAGTCGTGGAGGGAACTCCAATCAGCCCCAGCATTTT.

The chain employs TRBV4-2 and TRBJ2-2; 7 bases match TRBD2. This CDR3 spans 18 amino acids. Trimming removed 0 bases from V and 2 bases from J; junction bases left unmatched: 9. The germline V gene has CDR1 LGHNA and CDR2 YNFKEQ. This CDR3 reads CASSQDFVGGDNTGELFF. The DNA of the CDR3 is TGTGCCAGCAGCCAAGATTTTGTGGGAGGGGACAACACCGGGGAGCTGTTTTTT.

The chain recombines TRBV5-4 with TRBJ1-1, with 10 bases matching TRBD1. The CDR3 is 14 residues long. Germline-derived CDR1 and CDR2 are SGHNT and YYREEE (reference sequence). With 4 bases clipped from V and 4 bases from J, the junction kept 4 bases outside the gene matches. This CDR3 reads CASSTRTGGTEAFF. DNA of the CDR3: TGTGCCAGCAGCACACGGACAGGGGGCACTGAAGCTTTCTTT.

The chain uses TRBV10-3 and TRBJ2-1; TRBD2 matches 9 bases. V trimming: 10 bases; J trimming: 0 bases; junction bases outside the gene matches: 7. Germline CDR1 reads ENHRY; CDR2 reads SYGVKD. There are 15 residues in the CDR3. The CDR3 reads CATGLARSSYNEQFF. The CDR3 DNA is TGTGCCACTGGACTAGCGCGGAGCTCCTACAATGAGCAGTTCTTC.

The chain's CDR3 is CASSLWVEVSQPQHF. CDR3 coding DNA: TGTGCCAGCAGCTTATGGGTCGAGGTATCTCAGCCCCAGCATTTT. The chain employs TRBV7-2 and TRBJ1-5; D is uncertain. This CDR3 comprises 15 residues. V was clipped by 2 bases and J by 6 bases, with 14 bases between them. The germline V gene encodes CDR1 SGHTA and CDR2 FQGNSA.

The chain's CDR3 is CASSSLWSARSLRGQYF. The CDR3 DNA reads as TGTGCCAGCAGCTCCCTGTGGTCAGCCCGGTCGCTACGAGGGCAGTACTTC. The chain carries TRBV7-8 and TRBJ2-7; D is unclear. Germline V CDR1 and CDR2: SGHVS, FQNEAQ. CDR3 length: 17 residues. Trimming pared 4 bases from V and 9 bases from J, leaving 28 bases between.

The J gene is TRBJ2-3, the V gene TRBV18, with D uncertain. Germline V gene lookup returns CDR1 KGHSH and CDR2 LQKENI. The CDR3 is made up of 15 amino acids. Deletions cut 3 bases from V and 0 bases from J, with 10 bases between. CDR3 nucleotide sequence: TGTGCCAGCTCACCTTTGGAGCCTAGCACAGATACGCAGTATTTT. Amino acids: CASSPLEPSTDTQYF.

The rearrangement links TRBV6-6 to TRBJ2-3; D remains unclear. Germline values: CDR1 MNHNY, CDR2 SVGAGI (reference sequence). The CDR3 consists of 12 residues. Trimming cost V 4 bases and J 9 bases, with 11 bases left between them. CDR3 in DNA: TGTGCCAGCAGTTCCACCGGGTCGACGCAGTATTTT. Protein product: CASSSTGSTQYF.